These 8 T cell receptor beta chains were sequenced from one sample in a study of blood T cells in healthy people across ages (dated by TCRdb to the mid-2010s). Receptor amplification or capture employed 5' RACE. Sequencing was performed on an Illumina HiSeq 2500. A second PCR of about 6 to 11 cycles was performed with a sample-barcoded 5' primer and a J-beta primer mix. TCRdb reprocessing: public reads trimmed at Q25 with fastp, clones called with MiXCR, in-frame beta chains kept. Every CDR3 protein is listed once, alongside the most common genes and DNA of its rows. The sample table shows hundreds of thousands of distinct CDR3 sequences, and about 42% are seen once. The ten largest clones add up to approximately 22% of the sample. The sample taken for sequencing was blood. These TCRs come from a woman aged 55-70 years in good health.

This rearrangement joins TRBV27 to TRBJ1-4, with TRBD1 matching over 8 bases. CDR1 MNHEY and CDR2 SMNVEV come from the germline V gene (reference sequence). This CDR3 is 15 amino acids long. With V trimmed by 4 bases and J by 5 bases, 6 bases remained unmatched. The CDR3 DNA reads as TGTGCCAGCAGTTACAGGGGGAGAATAAATGAAAAACTGTTTTTT. This sequence encodes CASSYRGRINEKLFF.

This chain connects TRBV27 to TRBJ2-3, with D unclear. Germline V gives CDR1 MNHEY, CDR2 SMNVEV (reference sequence). The germline V and J ends were trimmed by 4 bases and 0 bases, with 17 bases remaining between them. The CDR3 spans 17 residues. The DNA of the CDR3 is TGTGCCAGCAGTTCCGCACAGACCCGACTCAGCACAGATACGCAGTATTTT. This sequence encodes CASSSAQTRLSTDTQYF.

V usage is TRBV3-1 and J usage is TRBJ1-5; 10 bases agree with TRBD1. Trimming took 6 bases from V and 6 from J; bases not matched to a gene: 8. The CDR3 spans 15 residues. Germline CDR1 is LGHDT and CDR2 is YNNKEL (reference sequence). CDR3 nucleotides: TGTGCCAGCAGTCCTCGACAGGGGGCCAGTCAGCCCCAGCATTTT. Translated: CASSPRQGASQPQHF.

This chain uses TRBV6-2 or TRBV6-3 with TRBJ2-5; tentatively, D is TRBD2 (6 bases). CDR1 and CDR2 from the germline V gene are MNHEY and SVGEGT. With 3 bases removed from V and 13 bases from J, the gap between germline ends came to 21 bases. The CDR3 runs 14 residues. The CDR3 reads CASSYLADSYERYF. CDR3 in DNA: TGTGCCAGCAGTTATTTAGCGGACTCCTACGAGCGGTACTTC.

This chain connects TRBV7-9 to TRBJ2-1, with a possible D match to TRBD2 (5 bases). Germline V gene data show CDR1 as SEHNR and CDR2 as FQNEAQ (reference sequence). The germline V and J ends were trimmed by 0 bases and 6 bases, with 9 bases remaining between them. This CDR3 comprises 14 residues. The CDR3 DNA follows: TGTGCCAGCAGCTTAGCCCCCGGGATCAATGAGCAGTTCTTC. This gives the protein CASSLAPGINEQFF.

This clonotype was found once. The V call is TRBV6-5, the J call TRBJ2-5; TRBD1 might be the D (5 bases). Matching the DNA end better, TRBJ2-7 makes the J call doubtful. The germline V gene has CDR1 MNHEY and CDR2 SVGAGI. CDR3 length: 16 amino acids. The CDR3 nucleotides are TGTGCCAGCAGCCTCCACAGGTTCAAGAACTCCTACGAGCAGTACTTC. It encodes CASSLHRFKNSYEQYF.

On this clonotype: The junction shows a germline mismatch at one end, possibly a read error. J is TRBJ2-4 and V is TRBV27; 7 nucleotides match TRBD1. The CDR3 contains 13 residues. The V gene's germline CDR1 is MNHEY and CDR2 SMNVEV (reference sequence). The CDR3 sequence: CASSLTGENVQYF. The CDR3 bases are TGTGCCAGCAGTTTAACAGGGGAAAACGTTCAGTACTTC.

This chain joins TRBV11-1 and TRBJ1-1; perhaps TRBD1 as D (5 bases). Trimming took 4 bases from V and 1 from J, leaving 13 bases between them. This CDR3 contains 15 residues. Germline loops: CDR1 SGHAT, CDR2 FQDESV (reference sequence). This chain's CDR3 is CASSYASGENTEAFF. The CDR3 DNA reads TGTGCCAGCAGCTACGCTTCGGGGGAGAACACTGAAGCTTTCTTT.